This paragraph reports one T cell receptor beta chain. In the authors' workflow: For nucleated cells, counts were estimated from reference gene primer amplification. Profiling relied on immunoSEQ multiplex PCR, and the TCRdb table lists in-frame clones only, not all of them. Clone size and V and J calls were adopted from that table, with D and trimming inferred from the DNA. The table lists over 250,000 clones, about nine tenths of them singletons, with around 9% in the top ten. This record belongs to a study of blood T cell repertoires in COVID-19. Study-level background: COVID-19 samples collected from the United States, Italy and Spain covered acute and convalescent phases.

Germline V lookup: CDR1 SGDLS, CDR2 YYNGEE. CDR3 length: 18 residues. The V end lost 0 bases, the J end lost 2 bases, and 20 bases lay between the germline ends. This chain joins TRBV9 and TRBJ1-2; perhaps TRBD1 as D (5 bases). This sequence originates from a woman younger than 35 who had recovered from COVID-19. Sequenced: PBMCs or T cells enriched from blood (not recorded which). CDR3 sequence: CASSVGLSPLTENYGYTF. The CDR3 DNA sequence: TGTGCCAGCAGCGTAGGCCTGAGCCCCTTGACAGAAAACTATGGCTACACCTTC.